A single TCR beta chain is shown here with its context. Antigen specificity is unknown. The germline V gene encodes CDR1 MNHNY and CDR2 SVGAGI (reference sequence). The CDR3 is made up of 14 amino acids. V was shortened by 2 bases and J by 6 bases, with 14 bases between the two germline ends. This sample is drawn from a study of graft-versus-host responses after intestinal transplantation. At the level of the study: For two to three years after anti-thymocyte globulin induction, all recipients took tacrolimus and steroids.

The protocol was immunoSEQ multiplex PCR, while the TCRdb copy is restricted to in-frame clones and leaves out a portion. This table holds about 90,000 clones, roughly 92% found once. Overall study results and limits: Graft-versus-host to host-versus-graft clonal ratios in allografts were high in patients with graft-donor T cell macrochimerism. Ileal or blood samples showed some GvH clones first, and such clones were also found in recipient marrow.

This chain uses TRBV6-6 with TRBJ2-7; maybe TRBD2 (5 bases). The specimen comprised unstimulated CD4+ T cells sorted from spleen or lymph node cells, sampled before intestinal transplant. The origin of this receptor is a human donor who received an intestinal transplant. CDR3 sequence: CASSYLGARGEQYF. Written as DNA, the CDR3 is TGTGCCAGCAGTTACCTGGGCGCCCGGGGCGAGCAGTACTTC.